The 24 T cell receptor beta chains below were found in one sample sequenced in a study of cytomegalovirus exposure and HLA in healthy donors. The method was immunoSEQ multiplex PCR; TCRdb's version includes in-frame clones alone and lacks a portion of them. This table has about 170,000 clones, around nine tenths appearing once. The sequenced material came from PBMCs. All receptors derive from a man aged 18 to 29 in good health and CMV-seropositive.

This clone was picked up a small number of times. V usage is TRBV9 and J usage is TRBJ1-6; 10 bases are a match to TRBD1. The CDR3 consists of 16 residues. The junction had 8 bases not matched to a gene; V was cut back by 4 bases and J by 7 bases. Germline CDR1 and CDR2: SGDLS and YYNGEE. CDR3 loop: CASSPRGQGDNSPLHF. As DNA, the CDR3 is TGTGCCAGCAGCCCAAGAGGACAGGGGGACAATTCACCCCTCCACTTT.

The sample holds many counts of this clone. The gene calls are TRBV19 and TRBJ2-2; the D is unclear. Germline assignment: CDR1 LNHDA and CDR2 SQIVND (reference sequence). This CDR3 has 15 residues. V was clipped by 5 bases and J by 0 bases, with 10 bases between them. The CDR3 region has the DNA TGTGCCAGTAGTGCCCAGCGATCGAACACCGGGGAGCTGTTTTTT. It specifies CASSAQRSNTGELFF.

The V and J genes are TRBV7-9 and TRBJ1-1, with TRBD1 as a possible D gene (5 bases). The CDR3 runs to 14 residues. Germline V gives CDR1 SEHNR, CDR2 FQNEAQ (reference sequence). Trimming stripped 3 bases from V and 4 bases from J, with 12 bases between. CDR3 in DNA: TGTGCCAGCAGCTTTGGGGGGGTTAGCACTGAAGCTTTCTTT. Its translation: CASSFGGVSTEAFF.

The sample holds a few counts of this clone. The chain carries TRBV6-5 and TRBJ1-3, with D possibly TRBD1 on 5 matching bases. V was clipped by 6 bases and J by 1 base, with 13 bases between them. The CDR3 is 15 amino acids. The germline V gene encodes CDR1 MNHEY and CDR2 SVGAGI. CDR3 sequence (DNA): TGTGCCAGCAGGCTCCAACAGGATTCTGGAAACACCATATATTTT. As protein: CASRLQQDSGNTIYF.

The chain carries TRBV15 and TRBJ2-7; 10 bases map to TRBD1. Germline V lookup: CDR1 LNHNV, CDR2 YYDKDF (reference sequence). This CDR3 comprises 17 residues. The V and J ends lost 0 bases and 0 bases, in that order; junction bases with no gene match: 5. Here the CDR3 DNA reads TGTGCCACCAGCAGAGATATCGGACAGGGGGTCTCCTACGAGCAGTACTTC. The encoded protein is CATSRDIGQGVSYEQYF.

The genes are TRBV7-2 and TRBJ2-7; 7 bases are shared with TRBD1. The CDR3 has 16 amino acids. The trim removed 5 bases at V and 3 bases at J, leaving 13 bases unmatched. Germline lookup yields CDR1 SGHTA and CDR2 FQGNSA. CDR3 in DNA: TGTGCCAGCAGCGTAGGGGGCAGAGCCGTTCACTACGAGCAGTACTTC. It is translated as CASSVGGRAVHYEQYF.

The chain recombines TRBV19 with TRBJ2-7, with D possibly being TRBD1 (6 bases). Germline CDR1 is LNHDA and CDR2 is SQIVND (reference sequence). The CDR3 has 13 amino acids. Trimming took 6 bases from V and 4 from J, leaving 13 bases between them. The DNA of the CDR3 is TGTGCCAGTAGCCGTGACAGGTTATACGAGCAGTACTTC. Its translation is CASSRDRLYEQYF. Supplemented by reference TRBV19 and TRBJ2-7, the full variable domain reads DGGITQSPKYLFRKEGQNVTLSCEQNLNHDAMYWYRQDPGQGLRLIYYSQIVNDFQKGDIAEGYSVSREKKESFPLTVTSAQKNPTAFYLCASSRDRLYEQYFGPGTRLTVT.

This clone was detected ten times or more. V and J are TRBV29-1 and TRBJ2-7; 7 nucleotides match TRBD2. The junction had 10 bases not matched to a gene; V was cut back by 7 bases and J by 4 bases. CDR1 and CDR2 (germline): SQVTM, ANQGSEA. There are 13 residues in the CDR3. The CDR3 sequence is CSALGLILYEQYF. The CDR3 nucleotides are TGCAGCGCACTGGGACTAATACTTTACGAGCAGTACTTC.

The rearrangement joins TRBV7-3 to TRBJ2-3; D not certain. The V gene lost 3 bases and the J gene lost 1 base, with 5 bases spanning the gap. This CDR3 has 13 residues. CDR1 SGHTA and CDR2 FQGTGA come from the germline V gene. The CDR3 spells CASSFRGTDTQYF. CDR3 sequence (DNA): TGTGCCAGCAGCTTCCGGGGCACAGATACGCAGTATTTT.

This sequence joins TRBV28 and TRBJ1-4; D gene unclear. The V end was cut by 6 bases, the J end by 7 bases, with 15 bases between. The CDR3 extends over 14 amino acids. CDR1 is MDHEN and CDR2 is SYDVKM in the germline V gene. CDR3 region: CASSETRRREKLFF. The CDR3 DNA reads as TGTGCCAGCAGCGAGACGCGGCGTCGTGAAAAACTGTTTTTT.

The chain combines TRBV27 with TRBJ1-4; 7 bases line up with TRBD1. The CDR3 length is 13 residues. With V trimmed by 7 bases and J by 4 bases, 3 bases remained unmatched. CDR1 is MNHEY and CDR2 is SMNVEV in the germline V gene (reference sequence). The CDR3 region is CASKGQLNEKLFF. Written as DNA, the CDR3 is TGTGCCAGCAAGGGACAGCTTAATGAAAAACTGTTTTTT.

This clone showed up just once. The chain couples TRBV5-1 to TRBJ1-2; possibly TRBD1 for D (5 bases). The V and J ends lost 2 bases and 8 bases respectively, with 19 bases between them. This CDR3 has 15 residues. Germline V CDR1 and CDR2: SGHRS, YFSETQ. The CDR3 region has the DNA TGCGCCAGCAGCTTCTCAGGAGGGGCGGAGGGGGGCTACACCTTC. Its protein product is CASSFSGGAEGGYTF. Full variable domain (remainder filled in from reference TRBV5-1 and TRBJ1-2): KAGVTQTPRYLIKTRGQQVTLSCSPISGHRSVSWYQQTPGQGLQFLFEYFSETQRNKGNFPGRFSGRQFSNSRSEMNVSTLELGDSALYLCASSFSGGAEGGYTFGSGTRLTVV.

This rearrangement joins TRBV9 to TRBJ2-7; 8 bases agree with TRBD1. The CDR3 totals 14 residues. V was clipped by 4 bases and J by 4 bases; unmatched bases: 7. Germline V lookup: CDR1 SGDLS, CDR2 YYNGEE. CDR3 DNA sequence: TGTGCCAGCAGCCCCAGGGGGCCTACGTACGAGCAGTACTTC. Residues: CASSPRGPTYEQYF. Drawing the rest from reference TRBV9 and TRBJ2-7, the complete variable domain is DSGVTQTPKHLITATGQRVTLRCSPRSGDLSVYWYQQSLDQGLQFLIQYYNGEERAKGNILERFSAQQFPDLHSELNLSSLELGDSALYFCASSPRGPTYEQYFGPGTRLTVT.

This chain connects TRBV30 to TRBJ1-4; D is possibly TRBD1 (5 bases). The CDR3 loop spans 14 amino acids. The V and J ends lost 1 base and 10 bases respectively, with 16 bases between them. The germline CDR1 and CDR2 sequences are GTSNPN and SVGIG (reference sequence). The CDR3 DNA reads as TGTGCCTGGAGTGACCAGACAGACGCGGCAAAACTGTTTTTT. The encoded protein is CAWSDQTDAAKLFF.

The V call is TRBV18, the J call TRBJ1-1; weak D call: TRBD1 (6 bases). This CDR3 spans 14 amino acids. Germline V CDR1 and CDR2: KGHSH, LQKENI. Trimming took off 3 bases at V and 0 bases at J, with 8 bases between the two ends. The CDR3 sequence: CASSPDRMNTEAFF. The CDR3 DNA reads as TGTGCCAGCTCACCGGACAGAATGAACACTGAAGCTTTCTTT.

The rearrangement links TRBV28 to TRBJ1-5; D perhaps matches TRBD1 (5 bases). Trimming removed 3 bases from V and 4 bases from J, with 13 bases in between. Per the germline V gene, CDR1 is MDHEN and CDR2 is SYDVKM. The CDR3 length is 15 residues. This CDR3 reads CASSFPLQGNQPQHF. The CDR3 nucleotides are TGTGCCAGCAGTTTCCCTCTTCAGGGAAATCAGCCCCAGCATTTT. The full variable domain, with the rest looked up from reference TRBV28 and TRBJ1-5, is DVKVTQSSRYLVKRTGEKVFLECVQDMDHENMFWYRQDPGLGLRLIYFSYDVKMKEKGDIPEGYSVSREKKERFSLILESASTNQTSMYLCASSFPLQGNQPQHFGDGTRLSIL.

The chain has TRBV7-9 and TRBJ1-1; possibly TRBD1 for D (5 bases). CDR1 is SEHNR, CDR2 FQNEAQ, per germline (reference sequence). CDR3 length: 13 residues. V dropped 1 base and J dropped 6 bases, with 9 bases sitting between them. In nucleotides, the CDR3 is TGTGCCAGCAGCTTAGTTGGGACTTCTGAAGCTTTCTTT. Residues: CASSLVGTSEAFF.

The chain joins TRBV9 to TRBJ1-6; the D gene is possibly TRBD1 (6 bases). This CDR3 contains 17 residues. V lost 3 bases to trimming and J lost 4 bases, with 17 bases between them. Germline lookup yields CDR1 SGDLS and CDR2 YYNGEE. DNA of the CDR3: TGTGCCAGCAGCGGAGGGAGGGGGTCTTCTTATAATTCACCCCTCCACTTT. Translation: CASSGGRGSSYNSPLHF.

The gene calls are TRBV19 and TRBJ2-2; D gene unclear. The CDR3 has 17 amino acids. V dropped 4 bases and J dropped 0 bases, with 15 bases sitting between them. Germline CDR1 and CDR2: LNHDA and SQIVND (reference sequence). CDR3 DNA sequence: TGTGCCAGTAGTACCCATTCACAGTTCGCGAACACCGGGGAGCTGTTTTTT. Translating gives CASSTHSQFANTGELFF.

J is TRBJ1-2 and V is TRBV6-4; 9 bases map to TRBD1. Germline loops: CDR1 MRHNA, CDR2 SNTAGT. The CDR3 is 15 residues long. Germline trimming cut 8 bases from V and 4 bases from J; bases unmatched to any gene: 11. CDR3 sequence reads: CASSLDRGASYGYTF. CDR3 DNA: TGTGCCAGCTCCCTGGACAGGGGCGCGAGCTATGGCTACACCTTC.

The V gene is TRBV29-1, the J gene TRBJ1-2; D gene ambiguous. CDR3 length: 13 residues. From germline, CDR1 is SQVTM and CDR2 ANQGSEA. Trimming cost V 4 bases and J 5 bases, with 14 bases left between them. The CDR3 is CSVVENRKYGYTF. CDR3 nucleotides: TGCAGCGTTGTAGAAAACAGAAAATATGGCTACACCTTC.

The chain combines TRBV21-1 with TRBJ2-5; TRBD2 is taken as the D call from the table, unchecked against the DNA. TRBV21-1 is given as a pseudogene. The CDR3 is 15 residues long. CDR3 nucleotides: TGTGCCAGCCGCAACGTCCGAAGGAGCCAAGAGACCCAGTACTTC. This sequence encodes CASRNVRRSQETQYF.

This clone has a count of ten or more. The chain employs TRBV5-1 and TRBJ1-4; D may be TRBD1 (5 bases). The germline V gene encodes CDR1 SGHRS and CDR2 YFSETQ. Trimming removed 0 bases at V and 3 bases at J, with 15 bases between. The CDR3 length is 17 residues. DNA for the CDR3: TGCGCCAGCAGCTTGGCTGGGACGCGGGGGGCTAATGAAAAACTGTTTTTT. Amino acids: CASSLAGTRGANEKLFF.

CDR3 amino acids: CASSLGRPGGQFF. CDR3 DNA: TGTGCCAGCAGCTTAGGGCGGCCAGGGGGGCAGTTCTTC. The rearrangement links TRBV7-6 to TRBJ2-1; 7 positions match TRBD1. Germline V gene sequence: CDR1 SGHVS, CDR2 FNYEAQ. The CDR3 has 13 amino acids. Trimming took 1 base from V and 12 from J; bases not matched to a gene: 6.